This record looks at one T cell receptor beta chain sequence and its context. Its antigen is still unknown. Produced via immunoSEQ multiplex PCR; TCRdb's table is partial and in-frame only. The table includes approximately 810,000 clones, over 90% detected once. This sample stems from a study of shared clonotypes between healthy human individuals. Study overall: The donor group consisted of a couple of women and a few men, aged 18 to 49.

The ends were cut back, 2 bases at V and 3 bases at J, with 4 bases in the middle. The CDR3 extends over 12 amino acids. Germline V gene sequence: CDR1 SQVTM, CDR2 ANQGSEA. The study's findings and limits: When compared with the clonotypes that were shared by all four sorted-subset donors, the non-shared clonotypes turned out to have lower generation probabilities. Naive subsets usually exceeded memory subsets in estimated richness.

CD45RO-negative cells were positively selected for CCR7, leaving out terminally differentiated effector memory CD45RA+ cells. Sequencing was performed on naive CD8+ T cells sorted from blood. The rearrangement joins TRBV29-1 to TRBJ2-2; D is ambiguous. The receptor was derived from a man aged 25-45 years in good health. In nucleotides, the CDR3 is TGCAGCGTTGAAAAGGACACCGGGGAGCTGTTTTTT. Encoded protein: CSVEKDTGELFF.